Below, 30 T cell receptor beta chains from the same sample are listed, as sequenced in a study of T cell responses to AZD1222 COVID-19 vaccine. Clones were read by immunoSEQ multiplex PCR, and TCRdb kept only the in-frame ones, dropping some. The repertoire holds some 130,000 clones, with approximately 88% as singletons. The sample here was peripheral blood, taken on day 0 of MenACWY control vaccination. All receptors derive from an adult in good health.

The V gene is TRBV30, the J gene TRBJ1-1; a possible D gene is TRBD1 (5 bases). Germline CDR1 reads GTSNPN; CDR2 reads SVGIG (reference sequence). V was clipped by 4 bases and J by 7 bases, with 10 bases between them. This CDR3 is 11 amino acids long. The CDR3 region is CAWTRDGEAFF. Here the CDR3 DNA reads TGTGCCTGGACCCGGGACGGTGAAGCTTTCTTT.

CDR3 region: CASSPGGTSAPSTDTQYF. CDR3 in DNA: TGTGCCAGCAGCCCCGGGGGGACTAGCGCACCCAGCACAGATACGCAGTATTTT. V and J are TRBV5-4 and TRBJ2-3; 10 positions agree with TRBD2. Germline CDR1 and CDR2: SGHNT and YYREEE (reference sequence). The trim removed 4 bases at V and 0 bases at J, leaving 11 bases unmatched. The CDR3 consists of 18 residues.

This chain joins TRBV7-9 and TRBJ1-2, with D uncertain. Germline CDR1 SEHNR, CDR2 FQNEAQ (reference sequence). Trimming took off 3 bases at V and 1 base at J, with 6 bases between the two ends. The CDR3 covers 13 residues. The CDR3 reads CASSFPVNYGYTF. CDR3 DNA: TGTGCCAGCAGCTTTCCGGTTAACTATGGCTACACCTTC.

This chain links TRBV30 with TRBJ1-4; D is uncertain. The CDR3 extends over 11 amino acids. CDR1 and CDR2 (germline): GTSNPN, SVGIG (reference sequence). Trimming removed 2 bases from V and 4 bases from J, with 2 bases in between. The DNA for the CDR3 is TGTGCCTGGAGTAATAATGAAAAACTGTTTTTT. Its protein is CAWSNNEKLFF.

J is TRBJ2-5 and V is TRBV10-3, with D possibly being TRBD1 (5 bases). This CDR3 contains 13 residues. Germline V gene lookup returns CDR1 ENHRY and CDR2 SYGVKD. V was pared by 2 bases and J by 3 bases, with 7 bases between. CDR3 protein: CAISEEGEETQYF. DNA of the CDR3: TGTGCCATCAGTGAGGAAGGGGAAGAGACCCAGTACTTC.

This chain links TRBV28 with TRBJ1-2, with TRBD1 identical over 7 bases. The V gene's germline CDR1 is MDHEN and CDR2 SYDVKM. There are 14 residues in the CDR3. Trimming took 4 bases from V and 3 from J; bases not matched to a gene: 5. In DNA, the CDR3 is TGTGCCAGCAGTTCAAAGGGGGCGGACTATGGCTACACCTTC. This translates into CASSSKGADYGYTF.

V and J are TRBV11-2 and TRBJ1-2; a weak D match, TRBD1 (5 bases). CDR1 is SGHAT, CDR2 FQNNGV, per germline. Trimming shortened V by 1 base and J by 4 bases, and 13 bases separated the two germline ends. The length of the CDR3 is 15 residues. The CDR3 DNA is TGTGCCAGCAGCTTAGGACCCAGGGAGGGCTATGGCTACACCTTC. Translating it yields CASSLGPREGYGYTF.

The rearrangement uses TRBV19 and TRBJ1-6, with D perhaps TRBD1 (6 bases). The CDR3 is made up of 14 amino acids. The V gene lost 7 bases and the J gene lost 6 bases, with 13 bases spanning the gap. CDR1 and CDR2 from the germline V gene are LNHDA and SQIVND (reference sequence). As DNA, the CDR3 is TGTGCCAGTACCCAACAGGGTTTTAATTCACCCCTCCACTTT. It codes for CASTQQGFNSPLHF. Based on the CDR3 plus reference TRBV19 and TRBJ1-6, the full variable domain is DGGITQSPKYLFRKEGQNVTLSCEQNLNHDAMYWYRQDPGQGLRLIYYSQIVNDFQKGDIAEGYSVSREKKESFPLTVTSAQKNPTAFYLCASTQQGFNSPLHFGNGTRLTVT.

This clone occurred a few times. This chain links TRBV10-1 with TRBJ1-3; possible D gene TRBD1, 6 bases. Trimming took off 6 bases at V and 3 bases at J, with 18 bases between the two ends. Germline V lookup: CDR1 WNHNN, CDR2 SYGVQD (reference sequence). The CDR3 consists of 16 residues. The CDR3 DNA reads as TGCGCCAGCAGGCACAGGGACCTCCTGGGTGGAAACACCATATATTTT. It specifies CASRHRDLLGGNTIYF.

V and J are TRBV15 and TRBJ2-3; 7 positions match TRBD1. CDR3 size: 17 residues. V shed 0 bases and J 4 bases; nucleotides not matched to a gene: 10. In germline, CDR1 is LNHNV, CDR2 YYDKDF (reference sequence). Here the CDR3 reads CATSRDSVRTGADTQYF. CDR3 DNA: TGTGCCACCAGCAGAGATTCAGTCAGGACAGGAGCAGATACGCAGTATTTT.

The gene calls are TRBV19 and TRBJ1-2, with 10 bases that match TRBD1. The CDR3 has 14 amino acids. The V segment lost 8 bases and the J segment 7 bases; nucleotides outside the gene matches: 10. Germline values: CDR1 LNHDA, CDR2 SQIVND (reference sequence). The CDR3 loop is CASGPGTGAFGYTF. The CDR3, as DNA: TGTGCCAGTGGCCCCGGGACAGGGGCCTTTGGCTACACCTTC.

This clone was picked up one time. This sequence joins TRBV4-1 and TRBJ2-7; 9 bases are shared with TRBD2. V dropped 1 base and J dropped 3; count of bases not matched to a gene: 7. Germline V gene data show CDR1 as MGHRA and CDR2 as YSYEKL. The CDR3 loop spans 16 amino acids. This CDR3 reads CASSQAALAGDYEQYF. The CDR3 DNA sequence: TGCGCCAGCAGCCAAGCGGCATTAGCGGGAGACTACGAGCAGTACTTC.

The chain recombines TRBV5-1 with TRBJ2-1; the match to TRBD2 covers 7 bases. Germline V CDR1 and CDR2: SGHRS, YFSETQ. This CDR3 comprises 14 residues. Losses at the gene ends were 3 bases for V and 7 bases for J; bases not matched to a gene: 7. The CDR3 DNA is TGCGCCAGCAGCTACATAGCGGGTATGAATGAGCAGTTCTTC. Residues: CASSYIAGMNEQFF.

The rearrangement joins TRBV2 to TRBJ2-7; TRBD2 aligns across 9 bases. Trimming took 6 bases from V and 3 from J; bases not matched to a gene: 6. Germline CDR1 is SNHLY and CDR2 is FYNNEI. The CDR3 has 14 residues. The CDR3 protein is CASSAGTSSYEQYF. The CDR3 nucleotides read TGTGCCAGCAGCGCCGGGACTAGCAGCTACGAGCAGTACTTC. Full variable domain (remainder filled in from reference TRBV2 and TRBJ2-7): EPEVTQTPSHQVTQMGQEVILRCVPISNHLYFYWYRQILGQKVEFLVSFYNNEISEKSEIFDDQFSVERPDGSNFTLKIRSTKLEDSAMYFCASSAGTSSYEQYFGPGTRLTVT.

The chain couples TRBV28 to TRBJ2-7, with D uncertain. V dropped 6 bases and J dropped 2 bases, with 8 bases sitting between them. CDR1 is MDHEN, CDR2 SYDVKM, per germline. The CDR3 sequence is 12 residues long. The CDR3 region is CASRRAPYEQYF. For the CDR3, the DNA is TGTGCCAGCAGAAGAGCACCCTACGAGCAGTACTTC.

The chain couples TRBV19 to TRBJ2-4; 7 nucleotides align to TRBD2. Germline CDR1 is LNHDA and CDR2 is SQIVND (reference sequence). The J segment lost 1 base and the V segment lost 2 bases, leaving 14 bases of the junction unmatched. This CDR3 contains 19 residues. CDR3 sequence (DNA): TGTGCCAGTAGTATACTAGGGCTAGCGGAGTCCTTGGCCAAAAACATTCAGTACTTC. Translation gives CASSILGLAESLAKNIQYF.

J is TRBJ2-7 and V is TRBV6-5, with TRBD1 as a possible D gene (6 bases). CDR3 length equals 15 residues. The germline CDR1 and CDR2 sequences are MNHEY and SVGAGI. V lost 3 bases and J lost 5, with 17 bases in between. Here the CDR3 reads CASSYWGQGSDEQYF. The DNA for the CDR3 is TGTGCCAGCAGTTATTGGGGGCAGGGGTCAGACGAGCAGTACTTC.

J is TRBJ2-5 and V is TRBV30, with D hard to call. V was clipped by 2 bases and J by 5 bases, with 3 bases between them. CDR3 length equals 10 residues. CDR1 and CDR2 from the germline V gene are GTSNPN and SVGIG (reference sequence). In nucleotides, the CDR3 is TGTGCCTGGAGTCTGGAGACCCAGTACTTC. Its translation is CAWSLETQYF.

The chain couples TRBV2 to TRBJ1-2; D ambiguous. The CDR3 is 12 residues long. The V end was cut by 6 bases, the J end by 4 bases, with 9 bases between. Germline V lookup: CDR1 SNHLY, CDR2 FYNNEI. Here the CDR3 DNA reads TGTGCCAGCAGGGGGAACAGCTATGGCTACACCTTC. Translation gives CASRGNSYGYTF.

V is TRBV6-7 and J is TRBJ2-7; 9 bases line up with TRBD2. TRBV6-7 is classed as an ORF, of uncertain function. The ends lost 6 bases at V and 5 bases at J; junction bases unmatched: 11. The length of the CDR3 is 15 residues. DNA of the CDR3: TGTGCCAGCAGAAGCGGGAGGCTTGGATATAACGAGCAGTACTTC. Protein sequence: CASRSGRLGYNEQYF.

The CDR3, as DNA: TGTGCCAGCTCACCAATCACTAGCGGGAGCTCCTACGAGCAGTACTTC. Residues: CASSPITSGSSYEQYF. V and J are TRBV18 and TRBJ2-7; the match to TRBD2 covers 11 bases. The J segment lost 0 bases and the V segment lost 2 bases, leaving 3 bases of the junction unmatched. The germline CDR1 and CDR2 sequences are KGHSH and LQKENI. There are 16 residues in the CDR3.

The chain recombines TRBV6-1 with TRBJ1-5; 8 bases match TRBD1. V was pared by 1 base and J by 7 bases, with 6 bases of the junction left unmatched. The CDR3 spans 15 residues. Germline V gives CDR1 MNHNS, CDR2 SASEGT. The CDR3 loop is CASSEEDRVEQPQHF. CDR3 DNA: TGTGCCAGCAGTGAAGAGGACAGGGTCGAACAGCCCCAGCATTTT.

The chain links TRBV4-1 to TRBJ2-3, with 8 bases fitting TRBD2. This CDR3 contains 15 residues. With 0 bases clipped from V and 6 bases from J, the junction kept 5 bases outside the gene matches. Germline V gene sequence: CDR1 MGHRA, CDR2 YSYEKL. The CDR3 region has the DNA TGCGCCAGCAGCCAAGATCCCGGGAGGGCCGATACGCAGTATTTT. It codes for CASSQDPGRADTQYF.

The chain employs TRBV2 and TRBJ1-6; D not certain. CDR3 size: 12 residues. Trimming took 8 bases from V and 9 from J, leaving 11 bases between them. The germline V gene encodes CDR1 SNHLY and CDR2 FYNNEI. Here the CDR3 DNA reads TGTGCCAGCGGTCGACTCGGTTCACCCCTCCACTTT. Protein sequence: CASGRLGSPLHF.

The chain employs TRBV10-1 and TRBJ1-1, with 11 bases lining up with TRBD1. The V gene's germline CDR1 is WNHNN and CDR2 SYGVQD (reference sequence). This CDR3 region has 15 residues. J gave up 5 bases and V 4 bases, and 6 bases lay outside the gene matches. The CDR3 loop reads CASSGDRGIPTEAFF. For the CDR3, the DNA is TGCGCCAGCAGTGGGGACAGGGGGATTCCTACTGAAGCTTTCTTT.

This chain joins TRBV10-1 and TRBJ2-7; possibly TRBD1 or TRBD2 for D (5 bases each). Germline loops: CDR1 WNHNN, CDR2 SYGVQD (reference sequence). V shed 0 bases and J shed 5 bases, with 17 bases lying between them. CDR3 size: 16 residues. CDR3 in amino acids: CASSESRTRRSHEQYF. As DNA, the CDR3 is TGCGCCAGCAGTGAGTCGAGGACAAGGAGGTCCCACGAGCAGTACTTC.

CDR3 nucleotides: TGTGCCAGCAGCCTCTCGGGACTAGCCGAGGGTGAGCAGTTCTTC. Translating it yields CASSLSGLAEGEQFF. The chain links TRBV5-6 to TRBJ2-1; TRBD2 aligns across 9 bases. The CDR3 covers 15 residues. Looked up from germline, CDR1 is SGHDT and CDR2 is YYEEEE. V shed 4 bases, J shed 9 bases, and the junction held 11 bases outside the gene matches.

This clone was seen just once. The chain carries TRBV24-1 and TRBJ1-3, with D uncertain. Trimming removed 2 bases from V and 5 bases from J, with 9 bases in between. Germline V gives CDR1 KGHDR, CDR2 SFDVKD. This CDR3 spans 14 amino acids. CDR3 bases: TGTGCCACCAGTGATTCACGGGGTCGAAACACCATATATTTT. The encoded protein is CATSDSRGRNTIYF.

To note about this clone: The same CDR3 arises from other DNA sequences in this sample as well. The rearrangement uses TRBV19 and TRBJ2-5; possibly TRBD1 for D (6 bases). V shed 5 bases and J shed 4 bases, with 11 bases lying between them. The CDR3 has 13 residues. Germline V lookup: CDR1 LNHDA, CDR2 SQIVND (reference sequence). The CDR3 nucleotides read TGTGCCAGTAGTGAACAGGGTCGAGAGACCCAGTACTTC. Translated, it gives CASSEQGRETQYF.

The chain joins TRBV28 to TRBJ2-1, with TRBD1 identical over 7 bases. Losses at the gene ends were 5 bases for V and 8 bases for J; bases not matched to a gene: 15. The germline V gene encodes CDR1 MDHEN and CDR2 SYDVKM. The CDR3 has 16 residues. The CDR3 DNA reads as TGTGCCAGCAGTCCCCTCCGGGACGAGCAGGGGGATGAGCAGTTCTTC. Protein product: CASSPLRDEQGDEQFF.